This T cell receptor (beta chain) was identified during a study of T cells in Graves' hyperthyroidism and ophthalmopathy. About the research overall: Before any treatment, at initial diagnosis, peripheral blood was collected.

CDR3 size: 14 residues. Germline loops: CDR1 SEHNR, CDR2 FQNEAQ (reference sequence). Trimming removed 0 bases at V and 6 bases at J, with 11 bases between. In this sample, this clonotype turned up many times. Amplified TCR beta CDR3 regions came from RNA transcripts. HTBI primers were employed in a first-round RT-PCR of the TCR CDR3. A single record per CDR3 protein comes from TCRdb applying MiXCR to the multiplex PCR reads. The data contain over 300,000 distinct CDR3 sequences, roughly an eighth of them singletons. V gene TRBV7-9 combines with J gene TRBJ1-1; no definite D call. The sequencing sample was made of blood. This clonotype was obtained from a woman aged 35 to 49 with Graves' ophthalmopathy. CDR3 in DNA: TGTGCCAGCAGCTTAGCGGAGGATCAGTCTGAAGCTTTCTTT. Residues: CASSLAEDQSEAFF.